The 9 T cell receptor beta chains reported below all come from one sample, sequenced in a study of blood T cells in healthy people across ages. A second PCR of 7 to 11 cycles used a sample-barcoded 5' primer and a J-beta primer mix. TCRdb processed the 5' RACE reads anew with MiXCR; each CDR3 protein has one entry. The sample records more than 1,400,000 distinct CDR3 sequences, 35% to 45% being singletons. Sequencing used blood. All receptors derive from a woman aged 18-29 years in good health.

This clonotype was observed a few times. The chain uses TRBV27 and TRBJ2-5; TRBD2 might be the D (6 bases). The last part of the DNA fits TRBJ2-7 better; the J call may be wrong. Germline V gene sequence: CDR1 MNHEY, CDR2 SMNVEV (reference sequence). This CDR3 has 13 residues. The CDR3 sequence: CASIGDFGSEQYF. CDR3 nucleotides: TGTGCCAGCATCGGGGACTTCGGCTCCGAGCAGTACTTC.

This clonotype has just a few counts. V and J are TRBV6-1 and TRBJ2-1; the D is unclear. Germline CDR1 MNHNS, CDR2 SASEGT. The CDR3 covers 14 residues. The V gene lost 2 bases and the J gene lost 2 bases, with 7 bases spanning the gap. CDR3 loop: CASSESDTYNEQFF. The CDR3 DNA follows: TGTGCCAGCAGTGAATCCGACACCTACAATGAGCAGTTCTTC.

There are a few counts of this clonotype. The J gene is TRBJ1-2, the V gene TRBV6-1; 8 nucleotides line up with TRBD1. The germline V gene has CDR1 MNHNS and CDR2 SASEGT. The V gene end was trimmed by 5 bases and the J gene end by 3 bases; junction bases not matched to a gene: 8. The CDR3 totals 15 residues. CDR3 sequence reads: CASSSNRGVDYGYTF. The CDR3 DNA follows: TGTGCCAGCAGTAGTAACAGGGGGGTTGACTATGGCTACACCTTC.

This clonotype was seen only a few times. The chain joins TRBV11-2 to TRBJ2-7; no definite D call. This CDR3 has 11 amino acids. V was pared by 5 bases and J by 6 bases, with 8 bases between. Germline loops: CDR1 SGHAT, CDR2 FQNNGV. The CDR3 loop is CASSDLIEQYF. The CDR3 bases are TGTGCCAGCAGCGACCTCATCGAGCAGTACTTC.

This clonotype came up a few times. J is TRBJ2-6 and V is TRBV27, with unresolved D. V lost 2 bases, J lost 4 bases, and 12 bases lay in between. This CDR3 has 16 amino acids. Germline-derived CDR1 and CDR2 are MNHEY and SMNVEV (reference sequence). This CDR3 is CASSLTRVSGANVLTF. The CDR3 coding sequence is TGTGCCAGCAGTTTAACTCGGGTGTCCGGGGCCAACGTCCTGACTTTC.

This clonotype appeared a few times. The rearrangement uses TRBV20-1 and TRBJ2-3; D is possibly TRBD2 (6 bases). V was clipped by 4 bases and J by 0 bases, with 11 bases between them. The germline V gene encodes CDR1 DFQATT and CDR2 SNEGSKA (reference sequence). The CDR3 consists of 14 residues. This CDR3 reads CSAIRDWSTDTQYF. CDR3 coding DNA: TGCAGTGCTATCCGGGACTGGAGCACAGATACGCAGTATTTT.

The chain has TRBV29-1 and TRBJ2-3; D is perhaps TRBD1 or TRBD2 (5 bases each). The CDR3 totals 13 residues. V lost 3 bases to trimming and J lost 2 bases, with 9 bases between them. Germline CDR1 is SQVTM and CDR2 is ANQGSEA. Written as DNA, the CDR3 is TGCAGCGTTGATGGGGGTGTCACAGATACGCAGTATTTT. Translating it yields CSVDGGVTDTQYF.

The J gene is TRBJ1-2, the V gene TRBV12-5, with 7 bases matching TRBD1. Germline V lookup: CDR1 LGHNT, CDR2 FRNRAP. CDR3 length equals 12 residues. The ends lost 6 bases at V and 8 bases at J; junction bases unmatched: 6. The CDR3 protein is CASGTDRVGYTF. CDR3 coding DNA: TGTGCTAGTGGGACCGACAGGGTAGGCTACACCTTC.

Points on this clonotype: The missing conserved phenylalanine or tryptophan at the end of this CDR3 makes a read error likely. The rearrangement uses TRBV6-6 and TRBJ1-2, with D hard to call. The CDR3 is 14 residues long. The germline V gene encodes CDR1 MNHNY and CDR2 SVGAGI (reference sequence). Trimming cost V 10 bases and J 5 bases, with 20 bases left between them. For the CDR3, the DNA is TGTGCCACCCTTTGGGGAGACATTTCTTATGGCTACACCATC. Its protein is CATLWGDISYGYTI.